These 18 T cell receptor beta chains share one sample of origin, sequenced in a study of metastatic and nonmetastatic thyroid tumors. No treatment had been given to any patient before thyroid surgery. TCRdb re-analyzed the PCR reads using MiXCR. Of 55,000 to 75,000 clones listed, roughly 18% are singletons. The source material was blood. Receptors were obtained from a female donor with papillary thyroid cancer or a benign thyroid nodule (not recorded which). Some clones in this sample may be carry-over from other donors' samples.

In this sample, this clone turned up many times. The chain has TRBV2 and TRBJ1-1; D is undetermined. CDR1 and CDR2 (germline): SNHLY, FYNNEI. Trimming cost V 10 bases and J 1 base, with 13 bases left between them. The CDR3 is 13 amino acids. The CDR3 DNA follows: TGTGCCACTCGGGAGGTCGAGAACACTGAAGCTTTCTTT. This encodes CATREVENTEAFF.

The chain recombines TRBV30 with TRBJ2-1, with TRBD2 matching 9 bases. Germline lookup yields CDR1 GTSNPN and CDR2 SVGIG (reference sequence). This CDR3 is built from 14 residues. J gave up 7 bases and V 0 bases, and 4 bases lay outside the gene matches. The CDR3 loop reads CAWSVREGWNEQFF. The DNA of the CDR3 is TGTGCCTGGAGTGTGCGGGAGGGTTGGAATGAGCAGTTCTTC.

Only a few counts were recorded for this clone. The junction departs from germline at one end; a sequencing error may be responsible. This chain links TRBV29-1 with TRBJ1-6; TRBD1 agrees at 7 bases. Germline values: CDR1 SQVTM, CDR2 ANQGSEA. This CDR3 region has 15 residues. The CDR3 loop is CGVRQGSSYNSPLHF. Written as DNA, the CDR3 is TGCGGCGTTAGACAGGGTAGCTCCTATAATTCACCCCTCCACTTT.

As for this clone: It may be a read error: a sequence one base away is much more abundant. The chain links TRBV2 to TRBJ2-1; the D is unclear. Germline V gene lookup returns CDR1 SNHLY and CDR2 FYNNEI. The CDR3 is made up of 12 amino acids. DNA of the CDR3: TGTGCCAGCAGTGAAAACTACAATGATCAGTTCTTC. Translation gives CASSENYNDQFF.

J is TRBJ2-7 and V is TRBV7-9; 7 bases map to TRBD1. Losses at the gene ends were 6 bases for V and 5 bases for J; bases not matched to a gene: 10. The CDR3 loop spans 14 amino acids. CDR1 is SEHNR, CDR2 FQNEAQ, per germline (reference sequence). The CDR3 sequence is CASSPQGDGHEQYF. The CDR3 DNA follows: TGTGCCAGCAGTCCTCAGGGGGACGGCCACGAGCAGTACTTC.

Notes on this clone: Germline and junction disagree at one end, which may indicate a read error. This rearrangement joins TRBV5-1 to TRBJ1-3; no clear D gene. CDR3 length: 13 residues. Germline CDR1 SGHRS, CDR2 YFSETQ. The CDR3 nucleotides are TGCGCCAGCAGCAAATCCTCTGGAAACAACATATATTTT. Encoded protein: CASSKSSGNNIYF.

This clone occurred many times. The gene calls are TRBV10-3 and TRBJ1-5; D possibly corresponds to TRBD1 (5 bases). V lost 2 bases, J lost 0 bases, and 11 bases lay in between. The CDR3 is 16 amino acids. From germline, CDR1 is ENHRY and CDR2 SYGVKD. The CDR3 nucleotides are TGTGCCATCAGTGAGGACAGACTTTATAGCAATCAGCCCCAGCATTTT. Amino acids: CAISEDRLYSNQPQHF.

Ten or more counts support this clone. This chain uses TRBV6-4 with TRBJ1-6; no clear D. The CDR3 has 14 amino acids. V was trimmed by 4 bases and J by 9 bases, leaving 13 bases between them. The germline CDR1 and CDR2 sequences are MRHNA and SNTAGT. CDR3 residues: CASSGRTLISPLHF. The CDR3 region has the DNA TGTGCCAGCAGTGGGAGAACTTTAATTTCACCCCTCCACTTT.

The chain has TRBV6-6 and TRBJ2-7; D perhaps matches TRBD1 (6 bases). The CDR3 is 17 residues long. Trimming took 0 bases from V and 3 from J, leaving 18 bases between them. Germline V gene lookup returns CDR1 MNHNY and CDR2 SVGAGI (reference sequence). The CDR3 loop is CASSYSGERQADYEQYF. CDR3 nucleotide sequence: TGTGCCAGCAGTTACTCTGGCGAGAGACAGGCGGACTACGAGCAGTACTTC.

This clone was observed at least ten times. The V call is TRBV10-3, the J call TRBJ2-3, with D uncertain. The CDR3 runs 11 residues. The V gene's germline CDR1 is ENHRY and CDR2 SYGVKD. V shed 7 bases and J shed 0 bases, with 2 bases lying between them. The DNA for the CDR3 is TGTGCCATCAAAAGCACAGATACGCAGTATTTT. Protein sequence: CAIKSTDTQYF.

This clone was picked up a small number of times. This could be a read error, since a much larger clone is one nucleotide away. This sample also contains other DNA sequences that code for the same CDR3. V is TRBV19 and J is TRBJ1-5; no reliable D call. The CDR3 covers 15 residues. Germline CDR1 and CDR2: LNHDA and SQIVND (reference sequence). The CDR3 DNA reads TGTGCCAGTAGTAAGTTTTCGAACAGCAATCAACCCCAGCATTTT. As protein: CASSKFSNSNQPQHF.

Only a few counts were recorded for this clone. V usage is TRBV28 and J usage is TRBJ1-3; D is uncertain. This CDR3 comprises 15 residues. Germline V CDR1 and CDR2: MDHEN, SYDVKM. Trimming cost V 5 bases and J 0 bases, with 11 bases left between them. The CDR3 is CASSILPGSGNTIYF. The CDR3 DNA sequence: TGTGCCAGCAGTATCCTCCCTGGCTCTGGAAACACCATATATTTT.

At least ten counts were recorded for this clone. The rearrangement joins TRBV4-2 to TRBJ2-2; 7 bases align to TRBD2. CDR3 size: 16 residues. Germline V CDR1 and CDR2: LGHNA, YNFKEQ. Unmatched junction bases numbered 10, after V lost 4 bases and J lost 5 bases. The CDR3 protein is CASSLGENSGTGELFF. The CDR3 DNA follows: TGTGCCAGCAGCCTAGGGGAGAATAGCGGGACCGGGGAGCTGTTTTTT.

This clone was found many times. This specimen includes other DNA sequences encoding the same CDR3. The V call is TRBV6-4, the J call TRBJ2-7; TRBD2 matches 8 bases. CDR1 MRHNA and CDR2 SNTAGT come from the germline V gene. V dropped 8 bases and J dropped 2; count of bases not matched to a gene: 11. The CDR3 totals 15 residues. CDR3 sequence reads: CASWRTSHSPYEQYF. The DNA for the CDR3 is TGTGCCAGCTGGCGGACTAGCCACTCACCCTACGAGCAGTACTTC.

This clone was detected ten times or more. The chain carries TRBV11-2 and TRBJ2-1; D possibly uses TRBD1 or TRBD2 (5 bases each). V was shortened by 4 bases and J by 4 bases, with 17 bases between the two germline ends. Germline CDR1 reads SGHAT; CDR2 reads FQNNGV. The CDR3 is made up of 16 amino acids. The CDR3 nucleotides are TGTGCCAGCAGCTCCATTTGGGGGAGAGGGTACAATGAGCAGTTCTTC. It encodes CASSSIWGRGYNEQFF.

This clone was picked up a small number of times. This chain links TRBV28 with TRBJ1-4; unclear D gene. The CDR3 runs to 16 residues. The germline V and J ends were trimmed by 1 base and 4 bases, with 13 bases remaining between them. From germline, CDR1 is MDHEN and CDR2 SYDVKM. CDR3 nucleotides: TGTGCCAGCAGTTTATACCGGGGATCGAGTAATGAAAAACTGTTTTTT. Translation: CASSLYRGSSNEKLFF.

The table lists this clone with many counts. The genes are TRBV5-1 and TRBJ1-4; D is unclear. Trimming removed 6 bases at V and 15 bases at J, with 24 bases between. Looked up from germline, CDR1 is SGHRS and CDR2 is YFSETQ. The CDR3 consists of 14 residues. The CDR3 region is CASKSAWDGLRMFF. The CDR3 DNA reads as TGCGCCAGCAAGAGCGCCTGGGATGGTCTTCGAATGTTTTTT.

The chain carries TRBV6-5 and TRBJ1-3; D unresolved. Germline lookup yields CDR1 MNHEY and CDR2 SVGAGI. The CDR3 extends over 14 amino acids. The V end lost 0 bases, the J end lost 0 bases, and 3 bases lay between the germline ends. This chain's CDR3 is CASSYSGSGNTIYF. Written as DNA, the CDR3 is TGTGCCAGCAGTTACTCAGGCTCTGGAAACACCATATATTTT.